These T cell receptor beta chains were read from a single sample in a study of OX40 agonist ivuxolimab in advanced cancers. The method was immunoSEQ multiplex PCR; TCRdb's version includes in-frame clones alone and lacks a portion of them. The repertoire consists of 45,000 to 75,000 clones, with about four fifths occurring once and the leading ten covering almost 1.5%. Sample: CD4+ or CD8+ T cells sorted from blood, taken in a trial of the OX40 agonist ivuxolimab. The receptors shown here come from an adult with an advanced solid tumor such as melanoma, head and neck, liver or kidney cancer. CDR3s include the opening cysteine and the closing phenylalanine or tryptophan. A D gene is named only where the DNA matches it firmly. Only part of the rows carry a size: once, few, many, or a class if the clone is expanded.

TGTGCCTCAGGGACTAGCGGGGGGAGCACCGGGGAGCTGTTTTTT | CASGTSGGSTGELFF | TRBJ2-2 | once | TRBD2 | TRBV30
TGTGCCAGCAGCAAAGTTGGGGAAGAATTTTTCTGCGAGCAGTACTTC | CASSKVGEEFFCEQYF | TRBJ2-7 | - | - | TRBV21-1
TGTGCCAGTAGTACTTACCTAGGGCCAGCGGCTTCTCACAATGAGCAGTTCTTC | CASSTYLGPAASHNEQFF | TRBJ2-1 | few | - | TRBV19
TGTGCCAGCAGTGGGGTGGCCGTTAGCAATCAGCCCCAGCATTTT | CASSGVAVSNQPQHF | TRBJ1-5 | - | - | TRBV2
TGCGCCAGCAGCCCCGGGCCCACTTATGGCTACACCTTC | CASSPGPTYGYTF | TRBJ1-2 | - | - | TRBV5-1
TGTGCCAGCTCACTATCCGGGGAGACCCAGTACTTC | CASSLSGETQYF | TRBJ2-5 | - | - | TRBV18
TGTGCCAGCAGAGCCGAATTAGCGGGATTCATTCAGTACTTC | CASRAELAGFIQYF | TRBJ2-4 | - | TRBD2 | TRBV6-6
TGCGCCAGCAGCTCGGGGACTAGCGGGAGGTACGAGCAGTACTTC | CASSSGTSGRYEQYF | TRBJ2-7 | - | TRBD2 | TRBV5-1
TGTGCCAGCAGCCAGACGATTGATGGCTCCTACGAGCAGTACTTC | CASSQTIDGSYEQYF | TRBJ2-7 | - | - | TRBV14
TGTGCCAGCAGCTTAGACGGCAACACAGATACGCAGTATTTT | CASSLDGNTDTQYF | TRBJ2-3 | - | - | TRBV7-9
TGCGCCAGCAGCTCCCACAGGGGCCCTGACACTGAAGCTTTCTTT | CASSSHRGPDTEAFF | TRBJ1-1 | few | TRBD1 | TRBV5-1
TGTGCCACCTCGGTAGGGGCGGGGGGGCAAATAAGAGACGAGCAGTACTTC | CATSVGAGGQIRDEQYF | TRBJ2-7 | - | TRBD2 | TRBV7-9
TGTGCTAGTGGTCCTCAGGGGGGGCAGTACTTC | CASGPQGGQYF | TRBJ2-7 | - | - | TRBV12-5
TGTGCCAGCAGCTTAGCTGGGACTGGGACGGTCTACGAGCAGTACTTC | CASSLAGTGTVYEQYF | TRBJ2-7 | - | - | TRBV7-8
TGTGCCTGGAGTCCGGATGGGACACGCTACAATGAGCAGTTCTTC | CAWSPDGTRYNEQFF | TRBJ2-1 | - | - | TRBV30
TGTGCCAGCACCCTCGGGACATCTAATGAAAAACTGTTTTTT | CASTLGTSNEKLFF | TRBJ1-4 | - | - | TRBV6-6
TGTGCTAGCAGCTTAGAAGGGACAGTCCAAGAGACCCAGTACTTC | CASSLEGTVQETQYF | TRBJ2-5 | - | TRBD1 | TRBV7-7
TGCGCCAGCAGCTCGGTACAGCTTAACTATGGCTACACCTTC | CASSSVQLNYGYTF | TRBJ1-2 | once | - | TRBV5-1
TGTGCCAGCAGCTTAGTCCTTGGTCAGGGTAATGAGCAGTTCTTC | CASSLVLGQGNEQFF | TRBJ2-1 | - | - | TRBV11-2
TGTGCCAGCAGCCGGCTCGACAGGGTCACCGGGGAGCTGTTTTTT | CASSRLDRVTGELFF | TRBJ2-2 | - | TRBD1 | TRBV6-5
TGTGCCAGTAGTAGAGACAGGGGAAATGAAAAACTGTTTTTT | CASSRDRGNEKLFF | TRBJ1-4 | - | TRBD1 | TRBV19
TGTGCCAGCAGCTTAGGACCGGATATGGATACGCAGTATTTT | CASSLGPDMDTQYF | TRBJ2-3 | - | - | TRBV7-2
TGTGCCAGCAGTTTATCAGGGGGGAGAGCCCAGCATTTT | CASSLSGGRAQHF | TRBJ1-5 | few | - | TRBV27
TGTGCCAGCAGCCCCCGACAGGGTTGGACGACCGGGGAGCTGTTTTTT | CASSPRQGWTTGELFF | TRBJ2-2 | - | TRBD1 | TRBV14
TGTGCCAGCTCAGAGACAGCTAACTATGGCTACACCTTC | CASSETANYGYTF | TRBJ1-2 | - | - | TRBV18
TGTGCCAGCAGTGAAGAGGGGGGGCTGGATGAAGCTTTCTTT | CASSEEGGLDEAFF | TRBJ1-1 | once | - | TRBV2
TGTGCCAGCAGCAAGGGGCAGGGGAAGGAAAAACTGTTTTTT | CASSKGQGKEKLFF | TRBJ1-4 | - | - | TRBV7-9
TGCGCCAGCAGCCGGAGGGGACTAGCGGGAGGGCTGAATGAGCAGTTCTTC | CASSRRGLAGGLNEQFF | TRBJ2-1 | - | TRBD2 | TRBV5-1
TGTGCCAGCAGCGGACAGCCCAGGCACGGCTACACCTTC | CASSGQPRHGYTF | TRBJ1-2 | - | - | TRBV14
TGTGCCAGCAGCTTAAACGGTGGATTTGGGGAGACCCAGTACTTC | CASSLNGGFGETQYF | TRBJ2-5 | - | - | TRBV7-3
TGTGCCAGCAGCCCCCTAGGGGAGACCCAGTACTTC | CASSPLGETQYF | TRBJ2-5 | few | - | TRBV7-9
TGCAGCGTTCGACTTGGGACTGGCGGGGCCCCCGGGGGGACCCAGTACTTC | CSVRLGTGGAPGGTQYF | TRBJ2-5 | - | - | TRBV29-1
- | CASSSSTARRNSPLHF | TRBJ1-6 | - | - | TRBV5-4